The clone carrying this T cell receptor (beta chain) was counted at least ten times. The data originate from a study of regulatory T cells in long-lasting Graves disease. Time point specified: newly diagnosed GD, antithyroid drugs for less than 3 months. There was RNA extracted from PBMCs, and the TCR library was made from it. CDR3 regions were amplified by Arm-PCR using iRepertoire HTBI primers to build TCR beta libraries. TCRdb ran MiXCR on the multiplex PCR reads and lists one entry per CDR3 protein. The sample yields roughly 560,000 distinct CDR3 sequences, 12% seen once. V lost 6 bases to trimming and J lost 2 bases; unmatched junction nucleotides: 8. Germline V CDR1 and CDR2: MNHNS, SASEGT. CDR3 length: 15 residues. These data are also associated with another study on T cells in Graves' hyperthyroidism and ophthalmopathy.

This chain uses TRBV6-1 with TRBJ2-7; TRBD1 agrees at 9 bases. The sample in question was peripheral blood mononuclear cells (PBMCs), obtained at new diagnosis, from a patient treated with antithyroid drugs. The clonotype comes from a woman aged 30 to 39 with Graves disease. CDR3 bases: TGTGCCAGCAGCCGCTCGACAGGGGGACCCTACGAGCAGTACTTC. It is translated as CASSRSTGGPYEQYF.